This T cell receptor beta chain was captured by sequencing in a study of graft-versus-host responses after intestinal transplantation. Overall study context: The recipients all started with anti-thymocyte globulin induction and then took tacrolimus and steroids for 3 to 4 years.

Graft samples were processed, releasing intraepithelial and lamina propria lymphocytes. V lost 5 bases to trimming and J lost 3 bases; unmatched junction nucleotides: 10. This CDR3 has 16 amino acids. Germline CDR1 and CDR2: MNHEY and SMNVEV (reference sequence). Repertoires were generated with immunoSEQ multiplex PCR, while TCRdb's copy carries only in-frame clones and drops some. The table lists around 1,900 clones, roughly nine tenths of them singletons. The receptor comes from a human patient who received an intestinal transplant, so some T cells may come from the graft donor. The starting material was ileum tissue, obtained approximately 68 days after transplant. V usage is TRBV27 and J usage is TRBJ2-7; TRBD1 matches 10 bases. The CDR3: CASSPPPGTGDYEQYF. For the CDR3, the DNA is TGTGCCAGCAGTCCGCCACCCGGGACAGGGGACTACGAGCAGTACTTC.